The text below deals with one T cell receptor (beta chain). Its specificity is not known. This CDR3 region has 15 residues. The data originate from a study of T cells expressing NK-cell markers. Notes on the study in general: Once again these clonotypes came out on top in the CD3+CD56-NKG2C+ fraction of four donors. What remained unclear was the HCMV specificity of expanded NKG2C+ T cell clones.

UMI-tagged 5'RACE template switching yielded the TCR beta cDNA. TCRdb re-called the 5' RACE reads and catalogs CDR3 proteins one per entry, DNA excluded. Its listing shows some 500,000 distinct CDR3 sequences. Sequencing was carried out using blood T cells: a sorted CD56 or NKG2C T cell subset, CD4+ or CD8+ T cells, or bulk PBMC T cells (not recorded which). V is TRBV23-1 and J is TRBJ2-7. TRBV23-1 is placed among ORFs of uncertain function. The source of this sequence is a woman aged 50 to 65 in good health. CDR3 region: CASSQVHSASYEQYF.